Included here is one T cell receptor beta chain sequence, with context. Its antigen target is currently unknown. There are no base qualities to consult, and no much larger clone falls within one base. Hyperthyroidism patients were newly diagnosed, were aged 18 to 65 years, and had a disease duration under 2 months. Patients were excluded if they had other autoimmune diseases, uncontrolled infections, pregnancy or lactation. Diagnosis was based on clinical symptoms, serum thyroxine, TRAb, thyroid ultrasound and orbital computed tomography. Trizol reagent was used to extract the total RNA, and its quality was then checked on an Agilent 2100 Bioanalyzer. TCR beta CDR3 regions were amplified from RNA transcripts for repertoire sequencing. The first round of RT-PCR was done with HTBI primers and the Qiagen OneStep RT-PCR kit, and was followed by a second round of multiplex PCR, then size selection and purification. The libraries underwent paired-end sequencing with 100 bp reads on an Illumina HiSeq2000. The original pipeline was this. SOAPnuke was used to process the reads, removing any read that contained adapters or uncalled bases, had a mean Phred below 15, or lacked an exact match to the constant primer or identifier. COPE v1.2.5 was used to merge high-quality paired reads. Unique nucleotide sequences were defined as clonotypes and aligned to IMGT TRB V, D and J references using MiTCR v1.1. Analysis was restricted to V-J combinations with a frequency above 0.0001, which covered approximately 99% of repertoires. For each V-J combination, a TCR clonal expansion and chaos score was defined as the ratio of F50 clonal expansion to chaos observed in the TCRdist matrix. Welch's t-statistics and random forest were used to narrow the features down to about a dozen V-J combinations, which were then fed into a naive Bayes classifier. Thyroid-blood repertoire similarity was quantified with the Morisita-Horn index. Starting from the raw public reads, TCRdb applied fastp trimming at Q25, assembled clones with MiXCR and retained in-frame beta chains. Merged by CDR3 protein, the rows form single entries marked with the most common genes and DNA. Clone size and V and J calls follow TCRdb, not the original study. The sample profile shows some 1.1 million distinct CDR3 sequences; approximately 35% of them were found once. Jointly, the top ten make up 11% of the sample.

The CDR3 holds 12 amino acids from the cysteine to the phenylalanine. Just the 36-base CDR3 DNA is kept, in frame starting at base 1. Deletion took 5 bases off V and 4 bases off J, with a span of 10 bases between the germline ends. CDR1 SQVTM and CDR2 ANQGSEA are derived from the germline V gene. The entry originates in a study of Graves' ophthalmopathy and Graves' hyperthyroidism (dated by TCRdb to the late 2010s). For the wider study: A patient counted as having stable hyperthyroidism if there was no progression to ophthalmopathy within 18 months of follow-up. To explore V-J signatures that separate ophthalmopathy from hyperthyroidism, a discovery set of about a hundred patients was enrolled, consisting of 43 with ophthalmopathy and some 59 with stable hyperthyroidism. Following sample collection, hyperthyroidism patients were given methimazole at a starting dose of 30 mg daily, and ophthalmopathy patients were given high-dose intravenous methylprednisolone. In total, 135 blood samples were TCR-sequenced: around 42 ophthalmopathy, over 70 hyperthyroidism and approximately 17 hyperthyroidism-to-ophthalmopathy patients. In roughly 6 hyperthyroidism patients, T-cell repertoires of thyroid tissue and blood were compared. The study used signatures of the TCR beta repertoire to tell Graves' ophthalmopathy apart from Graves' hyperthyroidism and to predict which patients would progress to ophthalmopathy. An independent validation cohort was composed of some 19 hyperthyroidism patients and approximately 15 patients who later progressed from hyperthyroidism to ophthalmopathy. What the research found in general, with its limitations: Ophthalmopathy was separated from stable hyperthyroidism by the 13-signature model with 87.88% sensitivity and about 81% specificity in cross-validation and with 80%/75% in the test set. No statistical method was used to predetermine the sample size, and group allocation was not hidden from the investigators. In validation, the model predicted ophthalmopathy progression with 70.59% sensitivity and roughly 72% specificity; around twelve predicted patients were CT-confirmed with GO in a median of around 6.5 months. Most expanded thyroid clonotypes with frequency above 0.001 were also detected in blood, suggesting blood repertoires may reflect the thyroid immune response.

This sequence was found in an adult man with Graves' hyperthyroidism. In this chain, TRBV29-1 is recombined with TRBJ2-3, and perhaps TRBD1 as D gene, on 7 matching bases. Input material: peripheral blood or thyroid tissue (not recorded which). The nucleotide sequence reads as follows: TGCAGCGTTCGGAGGGGGCCAGATACGCAGTATTTT. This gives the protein CSVRRGPDTQYF.